The subject of this entry is one T cell receptor (beta chain). Sequencing was performed with immunoSEQ multiplex PCR; in TCRdb, only in-frame clones are kept and a portion is missing. The sample records 250,000 to 300,000 clones, approximately 88% being singletons. The sample comes from a study of blood T cell repertoires in COVID-19. Study details: Italy, Spain and the United States were the sources of the convalescent and acute COVID-19 samples.

Enrolment of Seattle patients took place during active infection, and they were followed longitudinally. The sequenced sample was peripheral blood. The sequence derives from a woman aged 70-85 years with COVID-19, enrolled during active disease.

The CDR3 loop reads CATSRDGRGTDTQYF. The CDR3 DNA is TGTGCCACCAGCAGAGATGGCAGGGGCACAGATACGCAGTATTTT. V usage is TRBV15 and J usage is TRBJ2-3; perhaps TRBD1 as D (5 bases). V was clipped by 0 bases and J by 1 base, with 8 bases between them. This CDR3 has 15 residues. Germline V gene data show CDR1 as LNHNV and CDR2 as YYDKDF (reference sequence).